One and the same sample provided the 10 T cell receptor beta chains below, sequenced in a study of T cells in Graves' hyperthyroidism and ophthalmopathy. Amplified regions were TCR beta CDR3 sequences from RNA transcripts. Researchers ran a first-round RT-PCR on the TCR CDR3 using the HTBI primer set. One entry per CDR3 protein, called by TCRdb with MiXCR from the multiplex PCR reads. In the table there are hundreds of thousands of distinct CDR3 sequences, just under 20% of which are singletons. Source material: blood. These receptors originate from a man aged 40-50 years with Graves' ophthalmopathy.

This clonotype was counted a few times. The gene calls are TRBV6-5 and TRBJ2-3; 8 bases agree with TRBD2. Trimming at V came to 0 bases and at J to 6 bases, leaving 5 bases not matched to a gene. Germline V gene sequence: CDR1 MNHEY, CDR2 SVGAGI. This CDR3 has 15 amino acids. CDR3 DNA: TGTGCCAGCAGTTACTCCTGGACTAGCCGTGATACGCAGTATTTT. This gives the protein CASSYSWTSRDTQYF.

The chain carries TRBV5-6 and TRBJ2-1; no clear D gene. The germline CDR1 and CDR2 sequences are SGHDT and YYEEEE. The CDR3 has 13 amino acids. V was pared by 2 bases and J by 8 bases, with 11 bases between. The CDR3 DNA reads as TGTGCCAGCAGCTTTAAACTAACCCATGAGCAGTTCTTC. Encoded protein: CASSFKLTHEQFF. Based on the CDR3 plus reference TRBV5-6 and TRBJ2-1, the full variable domain is DAGVTQSPTHLIKTRGQQVTLRCSPKSGHDTVSWYQQALGQGPQFIFQYYEEEERQRGNFPDRFSGHQFPNYSSELNVNALLLGDSALYLCASSFKLTHEQFFGPGTRLTVL.

This clonotype was found many times. The chain links TRBV28 to TRBJ2-7, with 15 bases identical to TRBD2. The CDR3 runs to 16 residues. V gave up 9 bases and J gave up 2 bases; unmatched junction bases: 8. Per germline, CDR1 MDHEN and CDR2 SYDVKM. The DNA for the CDR3 is TGTGCCAGTACGGCCGGGACTAGCGGGGGGACCTACGAGCAGTACTTC. Its translation is CASTAGTSGGTYEQYF.

V and J are TRBV3-1 and TRBJ2-7; D is perhaps TRBD2 (6 bases). CDR1 and CDR2 (germline): LGHDT, YNNKEL (reference sequence). CDR3 length: 17 amino acids. The V and J ends lost 1 base and 2 bases respectively, with 18 bases between them. The CDR3 loop is CASSQGPGGARPYEQYF. The CDR3, as DNA: TGTGCCAGCAGCCAAGGACCCGGGGGAGCGAGACCCTACGAGCAGTACTTC.

This sequence joins TRBV7-2 and TRBJ2-2, with TRBD2 matching over 15 bases. Germline lookup yields CDR1 SGHTA and CDR2 FQGNSA. V shed 5 bases and J 0 bases; nucleotides not matched to a gene: 4. CDR3 size: 18 residues. CDR3 bases: TGTGCCAGCAGCATGGGACTAGCGGGGGGCACGAACACCGGGGAGCTGTTTTTT. Translating it yields CASSMGLAGGTNTGELFF.

This clonotype was recorded at least ten times. The chain combines TRBV12-3 or TRBV12-4 with TRBJ2-2, with D perhaps TRBD1 (5 bases). V lost 2 bases and J lost 6, with 7 bases in between. The CDR3 length is 13 residues. The CDR3: CASSLRGPGELFF. The DNA of the CDR3 is TGTGCCAGCAGTTTAAGGGGTCCCGGGGAGCTGTTTTTT.

At least ten counts were recorded for this clonotype. The chain recombines TRBV7-9 with TRBJ2-7; D not certain. The CDR3 is made up of 14 amino acids. Trimming shortened V by 5 bases and J by 2 bases, and 13 bases separated the two germline ends. The germline gives CDR1 SEHNR, CDR2 FQNEAQ (reference sequence). The CDR3: CASSPSNGAYEQYF. In DNA, the CDR3 is TGTGCCAGCAGCCCATCGAATGGGGCCTACGAGCAGTACTTC. Complete variable domain (other parts from reference TRBV7-9 and TRBJ2-7): DTGVSQNPRHKITKRGQNVTFRCDPISEHNRLYWYRQTLGQGPEFLTYFQNEAQLEKSRLLSDRFSAERPKGSFSTLEIQRTEQGDSAMYLCASSPSNGAYEQYFGPGTRLTVT.

In this sample, this clonotype turned up a few times. With a much larger clone just one base away, this may be a read error. The V gene is TRBV6-2 or TRBV6-3, the J gene TRBJ2-7; 7 bases align to TRBD2. This CDR3 contains 12 residues. Trimming cost V 8 bases and J 0 bases; bases outside gene matches: 1. Germline lookup yields CDR1 MNHEY and CDR2 SVGEGT. The CDR3 here is CASRDYSYEQYF. The CDR3 region has the DNA TGTGCCAGCCGGGACTACTCCTACGAGCAGTACTTC.

This clonotype was detected many times. The chain is built from TRBV5-1 and TRBJ2-1; TRBD2 agrees at 8 bases. The V gene end was trimmed by 0 bases and the J gene end by 2 bases; junction bases not matched to a gene: 10. There are 18 residues in the CDR3. Per germline, CDR1 SGHRS and CDR2 YFSETQ. Written as DNA, the CDR3 is TGCGCCAGCAGCTTGGCCGGTCTAGCGGGCGCACCCTACAATGAGCAGTTCTTC. Its translation is CASSLAGLAGAPYNEQFF. Full variable domain (remainder filled in from reference TRBV5-1 and TRBJ2-1): KAGVTQTPRYLIKTRGQQVTLSCSPISGHRSVSWYQQTPGQGLQFLFEYFSETQRNKGNFPGRFSGRQFSNSRSEMNVSTLELGDSALYLCASSLAGLAGAPYNEQFFGPGTRLTVL.

The sample holds many counts of this clonotype. The V call is TRBV28, the J call TRBJ2-3, with TRBD1 identical over 7 bases. The trim removed 5 bases at V and 2 bases at J, leaving 4 bases unmatched. This CDR3 is built from 14 residues. Germline V gives CDR1 MDHEN, CDR2 SYDVKM. The CDR3 DNA reads as TGTGCCAGCAGTCCGGGACAGACCACAGATACGCAGTATTTT. This encodes CASSPGQTTDTQYF. Full variable domain (missing parts from reference TRBV28 and TRBJ2-3): DVKVTQSSRYLVKRTGEKVFLECVQDMDHENMFWYRQDPGLGLRLIYFSYDVKMKEKGDIPEGYSVSREKKERFSLILESASTNQTSMYLCASSPGQTTDTQYFGPGTRLTVL.